This TCR beta chain was obtained from a study of cytomegalovirus exposure and HLA in healthy donors. Findings of the study overall: Cytomegalovirus association was listed for about 160 TCR beta chains. According to a later analysis, TCR clusters from the first cohort tended to co-occur in the roughly 130 validation repertoires. Accounts indicate the classifier identified cytomegalovirus status with strong specificity and sensitivity.

Clones were sequenced by immunoSEQ multiplex PCR, and TCRdb holds only the in-frame ones, with some missing. The top ten clones hold around 0.9% of a sample with 150,000 to 200,000 clones, about 96% of them seen once. The CDR3 sequence is 14 residues long. Germline V CDR1 and CDR2: MGHRA, YSYEKL. V was pared by 4 bases and J by 7 bases, with 6 bases of the junction left unmatched. From the 120-subject validation cohort, which was separate from the roughly 690-subject first cohort, the donors were drawn. Concerning this clone: Its target is not known.

The V gene is TRBV4-1, the J gene TRBJ1-2, with 10 bases identical to TRBD1. The sequencing sample was made of PBMCs. This sequence was found in a woman under 30 in good health and CMV-seronegative. The CDR3 DNA sequence: TGCGCCAGCAGCCTCCCAGGACAGGGGGTTGGCTACACCTTC. Amino acids: CASSLPGQGVGYTF.